This T cell receptor (beta chain) was obtained from a study of shared clonotypes between healthy human individuals. Sequencing was performed with immunoSEQ multiplex PCR; in TCRdb, only in-frame clones are kept and a portion is missing. The sample gives about 2.1 million clones, just under 95% of which show up once; about 1.7% is in the top ten. Study-level findings and limits: Donor clonotype sharing was expected to depend on sequencing depth. Shared clonotypes: roughly 4.7% naive CD4, 3% to 3.5% naive CD8, 2.3% memory CD4, under 0.45% memory CD8.

Per germline, CDR1 SGDLS and CDR2 YYNGEE. V was cut by 0 bases and J by 9 bases, with 10 bases left in between. The CDR3 extends over 13 amino acids. Concerning this clone itself: The antigen remains unidentified.

Naive CD8 cells were CD45RO-negative, positively selected for CCR7, excluding terminally differentiated effector memory CD45RA+ cells. This chain connects TRBV9 to TRBJ2-1; D gene ambiguous. The origin of this receptor is a young man in good health. Some clones in this sample may be carry-over from other donors' samples. The sequencing sample was made of naive CD8+ T cells from PBMCs. The CDR3, as DNA: TGTGCCAGCAGCGTAGTTAGCAAGGCTGAGCAGTTCTTC. Protein sequence: CASSVVSKAEQFF.